This TCR beta chain is drawn from a study of blood T cells in healthy people across ages. The CDR3 is 12 residues long. Germline loops: CDR1 MNHEY, CDR2 SVGAGI. V lost 9 bases to trimming and J lost 0 bases, with 7 bases between them. A J-beta primer mix and a sample-barcoded 5' primer were used in a second PCR of roughly 6 to 11 cycles. TCRdb re-analysed the 5' RACE reads in MiXCR, keeping a single row per CDR3 protein. The sample consists of 600,000 or so distinct CDR3 sequences, about 21% of them appearing once. Per sample, a minimum of 6 million PBMCs were isolated. The sequenced material came from blood. The TCR was taken from a man in his 70s in good health. This rearrangement joins TRBV6-5 to TRBJ2-3, with D possibly TRBD2 on 6 matching bases. Written as DNA, the CDR3 is TGTGCCAGGGGGAGGAGCACAGATACGCAGTATTTT. As protein: CARGRSTDTQYF.